The next 10 T cell receptor beta chains were all read from a single sample in a study of shared clonotypes between healthy human individuals (dated by TCRdb to about 2020). Library construction relied on the immunoSEQ multiplex PCR assay. In its TCRdb copy, this immuneACCESS table keeps in-frame sequences only and misses some clones. Where compared with another copy, unresolved V genes explain less than half of these, and the others have no known cause. The sample table records about 2 million clones; just under 95% of these occur just once. The leading ten clones occupy 0.85% to 1.2% of the sample. CD8 naive samples consisted of CD45RO-negative cells that were positively selected for CCR7, yielding a CD45RA+CCR7+ population without TemRA cells. Material: naive CD8+ T cells sorted from blood. The cell subset or site tag for this specimen amounts to: CD45RA+CCR7+. These receptors came from a man aged 18 to 29 in good health.

The chain combines TRBV27 with TRBJ2-7; 8 nucleotides align to TRBD1. V was pared by 6 bases and J by 2 bases, with 15 bases of the junction left unmatched. The CDR3 covers 17 residues. Germline-derived CDR1 and CDR2 are MNHEY and SMNVEV (reference sequence). The CDR3 loop is CASRLQLDRAGPYEQYF. The CDR3 DNA reads TGTGCCAGCAGACTACAATTGGACAGGGCGGGCCCCTACGAGCAGTACTTC.

This rearrangement joins TRBV7-8 to TRBJ2-7; D tentatively fits TRBD1 or TRBD2 (5 bases each). V lost 4 bases, J lost 2 bases, and 12 bases lay in between. The CDR3 length is 14 residues. Germline V gene lookup returns CDR1 SGHVS and CDR2 FQNEAQ. The CDR3 sequence: CASSSYGAAYEQYF. As DNA, the CDR3 is TGTGCCAGCAGCTCTTACGGGGCCGCCTACGAGCAGTACTTC.

The chain has TRBV4-1 and TRBJ1-5, with TRBD1 as a possible D gene (6 bases). This CDR3 is 15 amino acids long. The V gene lost 2 bases and the J gene lost 1 base, with 9 bases spanning the gap. Germline loops: CDR1 MGHRA, CDR2 YSYEKL. The CDR3 bases are TGCGCCAGCAGCCAAAAGGGGACAAGCAATCAGCCCCAGCATTTT. Its protein product is CASSQKGTSNQPQHF.

The chain recombines TRBV13 with TRBJ2-3, with 7 bases aligning to TRBD2. CDR3 length: 15 residues. Germline CDR1 and CDR2: PRHDT and FYEKMQ (reference sequence). Losses at the gene ends were 5 bases for V and 4 bases for J; bases not matched to a gene: 9. The CDR3 nucleotides are TGTGCCAGCAGCGCGGGACTACCAACCGCAGATACGCAGTATTTT. Its translation: CASSAGLPTADTQYF.

This chain joins TRBV19 and TRBJ2-7; D remains ambiguous. Per the germline V gene, CDR1 is LNHDA and CDR2 is SQIVND (reference sequence). The CDR3 totals 11 residues. Trimming took off 8 bases at V and 4 bases at J, with 9 bases between the two ends. The CDR3 DNA is TGTGCCAGTGGTCCCGCGTACGAGCAGTACTTC. It codes for CASGPAYEQYF.

Note on this clone: Other DNA sequences in the same sample also yield this CDR3. V is TRBV10-3 and J is TRBJ2-7; 7 bases agree with TRBD2. This CDR3 is 11 amino acids long. J gave up 7 bases and V 6 bases, and 3 bases lay outside the gene matches. The germline CDR1 and CDR2 sequences are ENHRY and SYGVKD. The CDR3 loop is CAISPGGEQYF. DNA of the CDR3: TGTGCCATCAGCCCCGGGGGGGAGCAGTACTTC.

The chain is built from TRBV6-1 and TRBJ1-5; the match to TRBD1 covers 7 bases. With 6 bases clipped from V and 2 bases from J, the junction kept 7 bases outside the gene matches. Germline CDR1 reads MNHNS; CDR2 reads SASEGT. This CDR3 spans 15 amino acids. The CDR3 spells CASRETGFGNQPQHF. The DNA for the CDR3 is TGTGCCAGCAGGGAGACAGGGTTTGGCAATCAGCCCCAGCATTTT.

This sequence joins TRBV5-1 and TRBJ2-1; 13 bases are a match to TRBD2. The CDR3 contains 17 residues. Germline V gene data show CDR1 as SGHRS and CDR2 as YFSETQ. With 0 bases clipped from V and 5 bases from J, the junction kept 5 bases outside the gene matches. CDR3: CASSLEVGLAGNNEQFF. In DNA, the CDR3 is TGCGCCAGCAGCTTGGAAGTGGGACTAGCGGGAAACAATGAGCAGTTCTTC.

With regard to this clone: The junction does not match germline at one end; this may be a read error. The sample has other DNA sequences that encode this CDR3 too. V gene TRBV7-7 combines with J gene TRBJ2-7; TRBD1 matches at 7 bases. This CDR3 comprises 13 residues. Germline CDR1 SSHAT, CDR2 FNYEAQ (reference sequence). The chain's CDR3 is CASSFRQGYEQYF. CDR3 bases: TGTGCTAGCAGCTTTCGACAGGGATACGAGCAGTACTTC.

The rearrangement joins TRBV5-1 to TRBJ1-4, with a weak D call TRBD1 (5 bases). This CDR3 has 16 residues. Germline assignment: CDR1 SGHRS and CDR2 YFSETQ. Trimming stripped 4 bases from V and 1 base from J, with 14 bases between. The CDR3 DNA reads as TGCGCCAGCAGCCCAGTCCGAAGGGGAACTAATGAAAAACTGTTTTTT. This sequence encodes CASSPVRRGTNEKLFF.